This T cell receptor beta chain was identified in a study of shared clonotypes between healthy human individuals. Study context: The study enrolled a couple of women and three men aged 18 to 49.

Sequenced by immunoSEQ multiplex PCR; TCRdb stores in-frame clones only, minus some. The data show 600,000 to 700,000 clones, 73% seen once. CDR1 and CDR2 from the germline V gene are MNHEY and SMNVEV (reference sequence). J lost 4 bases, V lost 5 bases, and 15 bases had no gene match. The CDR3 consists of 19 residues. Sequenced material: memory CD4+ T cells sorted from blood. The subset was: CD45RA-negative fraction. This chain connects TRBV27 to TRBJ2-6; 9 bases match TRBD1. The clonotype comes from a woman under 40 in good health. The CDR3 region is CASSARGTGKSLGANVLTF. CDR3 nucleotide sequence: TGTGCCAGCAGTGCGCGGGGGACAGGGAAATCTTTGGGGGCCAACGTCCTGACTTTC.